The 14 T cell receptor beta chains below come from one sample, sequenced in a study of blood T cell repertoires in COVID-19. Sequencing was performed with immunoSEQ multiplex PCR; in TCRdb, only in-frame clones are kept and a portion is missing. The sample has 150,000 to 200,000 clones, over 80% seen once; the top ten hold 13%. The source material was PBMCs or T cells enriched from blood (not recorded which). The receptors come from a woman in her sixties or seventies who had recovered from COVID-19.

The genes are TRBV5-6 and TRBJ2-7; TRBD2 matches 7 bases. From germline, CDR1 is SGHDT and CDR2 YYEEEE. V lost 0 bases and J lost 6; bases outside the gene matches: 9. The CDR3 runs to 15 residues. CDR3 DNA sequence: TGTGCCAGCAGCTTGGGAGCGGGATCAATCAGCGAGCAGTACTTC. Protein product: CASSLGAGSISEQYF.

The V and J genes are TRBV4-2 and TRBJ2-6; possible D gene TRBD1, 5 bases. CDR1 LGHNA and CDR2 YNFKEQ come from the germline V gene. Trimming shortened V by 1 base and J by 0 bases, and 10 bases separated the two germline ends. This CDR3 contains 17 residues. CDR3 in amino acids: CASSQGQLISGANVLTF. The CDR3 DNA is TGTGCCAGCAGCCAAGGACAGTTGATCTCTGGGGCCAACGTCCTGACTTTC.

This chain uses TRBV28 with TRBJ1-1; TRBD1 might be the D (5 bases). The CDR3 consists of 14 residues. Trimming removed 5 bases from V and 5 bases from J, with 15 bases in between. Germline loops: CDR1 MDHEN, CDR2 SYDVKM. CDR3: CASSLVFGGTEAFF. CDR3 DNA: TGTGCCAGCAGTCTTGTATTCGGGGGAACTGAAGCTTTCTTT.

This clone has only a few counts. The V and J genes are TRBV7-6 and TRBJ1-6, with D possibly being TRBD1 (5 bases). Germline lookup yields CDR1 SGHVS and CDR2 FNYEAQ. The CDR3 covers 17 residues. V gave up 2 bases and J gave up 5 bases, with 16 bases separating them. This CDR3 is CASSLHARGTDNSPLHF. The DNA of the CDR3 is TGTGCCAGCAGCTTACACGCTCGGGGGACGGATAATTCACCCCTCCACTTT.

V usage is TRBV19 and J usage is TRBJ1-2; tentatively, D is TRBD1 (6 bases). The germline V and J ends were trimmed by 7 bases and 3 bases, with 18 bases remaining between them. Germline V gene sequence: CDR1 LNHDA, CDR2 SQIVND (reference sequence). There are 15 residues in the CDR3. CDR3 sequence: CASKNAGDTYYGYTF. The CDR3 coding sequence is TGTGCCAGTAAAAACGCCGGGGACACATACTATGGCTACACCTTC.

This clone has just one count. The chain uses TRBV7-2 and TRBJ1-6; D gene uncertain. The germline gives CDR1 SGHTA, CDR2 FQGNSA. The CDR3 is 15 residues long. V lost 5 bases and J lost 10, with 18 bases in between. The CDR3 reads CASSVVSTSTSPLHF. DNA of the CDR3: TGTGCCAGCAGCGTAGTAAGCACCTCAACCTCACCCCTCCACTTT.

This clone has a single count. The chain has TRBV4-2 and TRBJ2-3; TRBD2 is a possible D gene (5 bases). CDR1 is LGHNA, CDR2 YNFKEQ, per germline. Trimming took 1 base from V and 6 from J, leaving 11 bases between them. There are 14 residues in the CDR3. CDR3 region: CASSQGSSWDTQYF. The CDR3 bases are TGTGCCAGCAGCCAAGGATCTAGCTGGGATACGCAGTATTTT.

V usage is TRBV4-1 and J usage is TRBJ1-6; 7 bases fit TRBD1. The V and J ends lost 0 bases and 7 bases, in that order; junction bases with no gene match: 6. This CDR3 comprises 16 residues. Per germline, CDR1 MGHRA and CDR2 YSYEKL. In DNA form, the CDR3 reads TGCGCCAGCAGCCAAGATAAAGGGGGCCCCAATTCACCCCTCCACTTT. It yields the protein CASSQDKGGPNSPLHF.

The genes are TRBV4-2 and TRBJ2-4, with TRBD1 matching over 9 bases. The CDR3 is 17 residues long. In germline, CDR1 is LGHNA, CDR2 YNFKEQ. V lost 4 bases and J lost 2; bases outside the gene matches: 9. The CDR3 DNA sequence: TGTGCCAGCAGCCTGCTCGGGACAGGGCCTTCCAAAAACATTCAGTACTTC. Residues: CASSLLGTGPSKNIQYF.

This clone was seen more than once but under ten times. The chain employs TRBV6-5 and TRBJ2-3, with TRBD2 matching 9 bases. The junction had 4 bases not matched to a gene; V was cut back by 4 bases and J by 2 bases. The CDR3 consists of 15 residues. Germline V CDR1 and CDR2: MNHEY, SVGAGI. The CDR3 is CASSSQRGATDTQYF. The CDR3 DNA sequence: TGTGCCAGCAGTTCCCAGCGGGGGGCCACAGATACGCAGTATTTT.

The chain has TRBV18 and TRBJ1-1, with unresolved D. Germline loops: CDR1 KGHSH, CDR2 LQKENI. Between the trimmed V and J ends, which lost 4 bases and 1 base, there was a span of 13 bases. This CDR3 comprises 15 residues. CDR3 nucleotides: TGTGCCAGCTCACAGGCAATGACATCGAACACTGAAGCTTTCTTT. It specifies CASSQAMTSNTEAFF.

The chain employs TRBV19 and TRBJ2-1, with TRBD2 matching over 8 bases. The junction had 0 bases not matched to a gene; V was cut back by 4 bases and J by 1 base. The CDR3 has 14 amino acids. CDR1 and CDR2 (germline): LNHDA, SQIVND (reference sequence). CDR3 loop: CASSSGRSYNEQFF. The CDR3 DNA reads as TGTGCCAGTAGTAGCGGGAGGTCCTACAATGAGCAGTTCTTC.

This sequence joins TRBV5-4 and TRBJ2-1; 9 bases match TRBD2. The CDR3 spans 16 residues. V shed 4 bases and J 2 bases; nucleotides not matched to a gene: 7. Germline assignment: CDR1 SGHNT and CDR2 YYREEE (reference sequence). The CDR3 spells CASSRAPSGAYNEQFF. The CDR3 coding sequence is TGTGCCAGCAGCCGCGCCCCTAGCGGGGCCTACAATGAGCAGTTCTTC.

The rearrangement uses TRBV6-5 and TRBJ1-4, with 10 bases that match TRBD1. J was trimmed by 5 bases and V by 5 bases; bases with no gene match: 2. CDR1 is MNHEY, CDR2 SVGAGI, per germline. The CDR3 is made up of 14 amino acids. The CDR3 protein is CASSTDRGNEKLFF. The CDR3 DNA reads TGTGCCAGCAGTACGGACAGGGGGAATGAAAAACTGTTTTTT.